The 2 T cell receptor beta chains given below trace back to one sample, sequenced in a study of circulating and synovial CD4+ cells in juvenile arthritis. Method: immunoSEQ multiplex PCR; TCRdb's copy keeps in-frame clones and lacks some. In the table there are about 30,000 clones, roughly 93% of which are singletons. Sequenced input: CD4+ T cells from blood. All receptors derive from a human donor with juvenile idiopathic arthritis.

The chain is built from TRBV18 and TRBJ1-2; D is perhaps TRBD1 (5 bases). V was cut by 3 bases and J by 4 bases, with 9 bases left in between. The CDR3 has 13 residues. Germline assignment: CDR1 KGHSH and CDR2 LQKENI. The CDR3 region is CASSPPGGYGYTF. CDR3 coding DNA: TGTGCCAGCTCACCCCCGGGGGGCTATGGCTACACCTTC.

The V call is TRBV29-1, the J call TRBJ2-6; D gene unclear. The CDR3 runs to 15 residues. In germline, CDR1 is SQVTM, CDR2 ANQGSEA. V was cut by 2 bases and J by 1 base, with 9 bases left in between. CDR3 DNA: TGCAGCGTTGAATTCTCCAGTTCTGGGGCCAACGTCCTGACTTTC. Encoded protein: CSVEFSSSGANVLTF.